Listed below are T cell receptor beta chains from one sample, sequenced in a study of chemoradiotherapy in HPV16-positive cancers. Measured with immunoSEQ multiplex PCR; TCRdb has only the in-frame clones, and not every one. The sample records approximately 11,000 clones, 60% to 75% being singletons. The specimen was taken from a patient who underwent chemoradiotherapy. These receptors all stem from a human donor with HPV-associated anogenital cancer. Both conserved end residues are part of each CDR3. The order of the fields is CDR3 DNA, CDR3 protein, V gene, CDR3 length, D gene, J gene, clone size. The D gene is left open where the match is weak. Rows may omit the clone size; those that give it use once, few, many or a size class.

CDR3 DNA: TGTGCCAGCAGTTCCGGGGACAGGGTGTCCGGGGAGCTGTTTTTT
CDR3 protein: CASSSGDRVSGELFF
V gene: TRBV6-1
CDR3 length: 15
D gene: TRBD1
J gene: TRBJ2-2
clone size: NA

CDR3 DNA: TGCGCCAGCAGCTTGGCCCCGGCTAACTATGGCTACACCTTC
CDR3 protein: CASSLAPANYGYTF
V gene: TRBV5-1
CDR3 length: 14
D gene: NA
J gene: TRBJ1-2
clone size: once

CDR3 DNA: TGTGCCAGCAGCTTAATATGGGGGGCTGGAAACACCATATATTTT
CDR3 protein: CASSLIWGAGNTIYF
V gene: TRBV7-2
CDR3 length: 15
D gene: NA
J gene: TRBJ1-3
clone size: NA

CDR3 DNA: TGTGCCAGCAGCGGAGGGGACAGGGGGCACACCGGGGAGCTGTTTTTT
CDR3 protein: CASSGGDRGHTGELFF
V gene: TRBV9
CDR3 length: 16
D gene: TRBD1
J gene: TRBJ2-2
clone size: NA

CDR3 DNA: TGTGCCAGCAGTTTCTCCGCAACAGATACGCAGTATTTT
CDR3 protein: CASSFSATDTQYF
V gene: TRBV6-4
CDR3 length: 13
D gene: NA
J gene: TRBJ2-3
clone size: NA

CDR3 DNA: TGTGCCAGCAGTTCAGGACAGGGGGGACTTAAAGAGACCCAGTACTTC
CDR3 protein: CASSSGQGGLKETQYF
V gene: TRBV27
CDR3 length: 16
D gene: TRBD1
J gene: TRBJ2-5
clone size: NA

CDR3 DNA: TGCGCCAGCAGCGACCCCGGAGATTACTCCTACGAGCAGTACTTC
CDR3 protein: CASSDPGDYSYEQYF
V gene: TRBV5-1
CDR3 length: 15
D gene: NA
J gene: TRBJ2-7
clone size: NA

CDR3 DNA: TGTGCCAGCAGTTATATACGGTCCCCTAGAAACTATGGCTACACCTTC
CDR3 protein: CASSYIRSPRNYGYTF
V gene: TRBV6-5
CDR3 length: 16
D gene: NA
J gene: TRBJ1-2
clone size: NA

CDR3 DNA: TGTGCCAGTAGTGGGGGACAGAGGCTATTTGCAACTAATGAAAAACTGTTTTTT
CDR3 protein: CASSGGQRLFATNEKLFF
V gene: TRBV19
CDR3 length: 18
D gene: TRBD1
J gene: TRBJ1-4
clone size: once

CDR3 DNA: TGCGCCAGCAGCTTGGGAGGCGGAATGATCTCTGGGGCCAACGTCCTGACTTTC
CDR3 protein: CASSLGGGMISGANVLTF
V gene: TRBV5-1
CDR3 length: 18
D gene: NA
J gene: TRBJ2-6
clone size: NA

CDR3 DNA: TGTGCCAGCAGTTTGCGGGAGAAGTGGGATACGCAGTATTTT
CDR3 protein: CASSLREKWDTQYF
V gene: TRBV27
CDR3 length: 14
D gene: TRBD2
J gene: TRBJ2-3
clone size: NA

CDR3 DNA: TGTGCTAGCAGCCGCGAGACTGTGGATACGCAGTATTTT
CDR3 protein: CASSRETVDTQYF
V gene: TRBV7-7
CDR3 length: 13
D gene: NA
J gene: TRBJ2-3
clone size: NA

CDR3 DNA: TGTGCCTGGAGTGTCATTCTCCTCACTGAAGCTTTCTTT
CDR3 protein: CAWSVILLTEAFF
V gene: TRBV30
CDR3 length: 13
D gene: NA
J gene: TRBJ1-1
clone size: NA

CDR3 DNA: TGTGCCAGCAGCTTGGGGGCGGGACAGGGGAGGATTAGTGAGCAGTTCTTC
CDR3 protein: CASSLGAGQGRISEQFF
V gene: TRBV5-6
CDR3 length: 17
D gene: TRBD1
J gene: TRBJ2-1
clone size: NA

CDR3 DNA: TGTGCCAGCAGCTTCACCGGTGGTGGCTCCTACGAGCAGTACTTC
CDR3 protein: CASSFTGGGSYEQYF
V gene: TRBV7-2
CDR3 length: 15
D gene: NA
J gene: TRBJ2-7
clone size: NA

CDR3 DNA: TGTGCCAGCAGTACCTTACCCGAGGGTGAGCAGTTCTTC
CDR3 protein: CASSTLPEGEQFF
V gene: TRBV6-4
CDR3 length: 13
D gene: NA
J gene: TRBJ2-1
clone size: NA

CDR3 DNA: TGTGCCACATCATCGGGGGTAGCAGATACGCAGTATTTT
CDR3 protein: CATSSGVADTQYF
V gene: TRBV5-6
CDR3 length: 13
D gene: NA
J gene: TRBJ2-3
clone size: NA

CDR3 DNA: TGTGCCAGCAGCGCTGCAGATACGCAGTATTTT
CDR3 protein: CASSAADTQYF
V gene: TRBV9
CDR3 length: 11
D gene: NA
J gene: TRBJ2-3
clone size: NA

CDR3 DNA: TGTGCCAGTAGTATTGGGAATCCTAATCAGCCCCAGCATTTT
CDR3 protein: CASSIGNPNQPQHF
V gene: TRBV19
CDR3 length: 14
D gene: NA
J gene: TRBJ1-5
clone size: NA

CDR3 DNA: TGTGCCAGCAGCTTAATCGGACAGGGGGCCTCCGGGGAGCTGTTTTTT
CDR3 protein: CASSLIGQGASGELFF
V gene: TRBV7-9
CDR3 length: 16
D gene: TRBD1
J gene: TRBJ2-2
clone size: NA

CDR3 DNA: TGTGCCAGCAGCTTATTGCGGACTAGCGGGGGACGCACCGGGGAGCTGTTTTTT
CDR3 protein: CASSLLRTSGGRTGELFF
V gene: TRBV7-3
CDR3 length: 18
D gene: TRBD2
J gene: TRBJ2-2
clone size: NA

CDR3 DNA: TGTGCCAGCAGCCTACAGGGTTCGGATACGCAGTATTTT
CDR3 protein: CASSLQGSDTQYF
V gene: TRBV27
CDR3 length: 13
D gene: NA
J gene: TRBJ2-3
clone size: NA

CDR3 DNA: TGTGCCAGCATGCGTGACAGGGGAAGGAACACTGAAGCTTTCTTT
CDR3 protein: CASMRDRGRNTEAFF
V gene: TRBV2
CDR3 length: 15
D gene: TRBD1
J gene: TRBJ1-1
clone size: few

CDR3 DNA: TGCGCCAGCAGCCAAGATCTAGGTTCGTGGGACCGCAATCAGCCCCAGCATTTT
CDR3 protein: CASSQDLGSWDRNQPQHF
V gene: TRBV4-3
CDR3 length: 18
D gene: NA
J gene: TRBJ1-5
clone size: few

CDR3 DNA: TGTGCCAGTATTGGACGGATAAACACTGAAGCTTTCTTT
CDR3 protein: CASIGRINTEAFF
V gene: TRBV19
CDR3 length: 13
D gene: NA
J gene: TRBJ1-1
clone size: NA

CDR3 DNA: TGTGCCAGCAGCCCAAGCAGGGGTGAGTGGACAGATACGCAGTATTTT
CDR3 protein: CASSPSRGEWTDTQYF
V gene: TRBV5-4
CDR3 length: 16
D gene: NA
J gene: TRBJ2-3
clone size: NA

CDR3 DNA: TGTGCCAGCAGCTTGACGATGGGAAGCAAAAACATTCAGTACTTC
CDR3 protein: CASSLTMGSKNIQYF
V gene: TRBV5-4
CDR3 length: 15
D gene: NA
J gene: TRBJ2-4
clone size: NA

CDR3 DNA: TGTGCCAGCAGTCCGACAGGGCTAACCTCCTACGAGCAGTACTTC
CDR3 protein: CASSPTGLTSYEQYF
V gene: TRBV28
CDR3 length: 15
D gene: TRBD1
J gene: TRBJ2-7
clone size: few

CDR3 DNA: TGTGCCAGCAGTTACGGAAGAATCAGCAATGAGCAGTTCTTC
CDR3 protein: CASSYGRISNEQFF
V gene: TRBV6-5
CDR3 length: 14
D gene: NA
J gene: TRBJ2-1
clone size: NA

CDR3 DNA: TGTGCCAGCAGCTTAGGGACAGGGGAGGTTTACAATGAGCAGTTCTTC
CDR3 protein: CASSLGTGEVYNEQFF
V gene: TRBV7-3
CDR3 length: 16
D gene: TRBD1
J gene: TRBJ2-1
clone size: NA

CDR3 DNA: TGTGCCAGCAGTCACCTCGTGGGTAGCGGGATGTACAATGAGCAGTTCTTC
CDR3 protein: CASSHLVGSGMYNEQFF
V gene: TRBV28
CDR3 length: 17
D gene: TRBD2
J gene: TRBJ2-1
clone size: NA

CDR3 DNA: TGTGCCAGCAGTGATGACCAGCGGGGCCAAGAGACCCAGTACTTC
CDR3 protein: CASSDDQRGQETQYF
V gene: TRBV2
CDR3 length: 15
D gene: TRBD2
J gene: TRBJ2-5
clone size: NA

CDR3 DNA: TGTGCCAGCAGCTTGGACGGGAGCAAGAATACGCAGTATTTT
CDR3 protein: CASSLDGSKNTQYF
V gene: TRBV5-4
CDR3 length: 14
D gene: NA
J gene: TRBJ2-3
clone size: NA

CDR3 DNA: TGTGCCAGCAGCTTTGGGAGAAAAGAGACCCAGTACTTC
CDR3 protein: CASSFGRKETQYF
V gene: TRBV7-7
CDR3 length: 13
D gene: NA
J gene: TRBJ2-5
clone size: NA

CDR3 DNA: TGTGCCAGCACCCAGGACGGGTTCTCTGGGGCCAACGTCCTGACTTTC
CDR3 protein: CASTQDGFSGANVLTF
V gene: TRBV6-4
CDR3 length: 16
D gene: NA
J gene: TRBJ2-6
clone size: NA

CDR3 DNA: TGTGCCAGCAGCCCGGGCGCAGGGGTTGGGGGCTTCTCCTACAATGAGCAGTTCTTC
CDR3 protein: CASSPGAGVGGFSYNEQFF
V gene: TRBV11-3
CDR3 length: 19
D gene: NA
J gene: TRBJ2-1
clone size: NA

CDR3 DNA: TGTGCCAGCAGCCAAGAGTCGGGGGCTTCCTACGAGCAGTACTTC
CDR3 protein: CASSQESGASYEQYF
V gene: TRBV4-2
CDR3 length: 15
D gene: NA
J gene: TRBJ2-7
clone size: few

CDR3 DNA: TGTGCCAGTGGAGGAACAGGGGGAAGGGACGAGCAGTACTTC
CDR3 protein: CASGGTGGRDEQYF
V gene: TRBV6-1
CDR3 length: 14
D gene: TRBD1
J gene: TRBJ2-7
clone size: NA

CDR3 DNA: TGTGCCAGCAGCCTAAAGCCTGGGACCGGATATGGCTACACCTTC
CDR3 protein: CASSLKPGTGYGYTF
V gene: TRBV11-3
CDR3 length: 15
D gene: NA
J gene: TRBJ1-2
clone size: NA

CDR3 DNA: TGTGCCAGCAGCCGCGGGACGCCCGAAGTGGACTATGGCTACACCTTC
CDR3 protein: CASSRGTPEVDYGYTF
V gene: TRBV6-6
CDR3 length: 16
D gene: NA
J gene: TRBJ1-2
clone size: NA

CDR3 DNA: TGCGCCAGCAGCCTCACTCTAGCGGCCCCTTACAATGAGCAGTTCTTC
CDR3 protein: CASSLTLAAPYNEQFF
V gene: TRBV4-3
CDR3 length: 16
D gene: TRBD2
J gene: TRBJ2-1
clone size: NA

CDR3 DNA: TGTGCCAGCAGCTTCAGGGGGCTGGGGGGCACAGATACGCAGTATTTT
CDR3 protein: CASSFRGLGGTDTQYF
V gene: TRBV5-6
CDR3 length: 16
D gene: TRBD1
J gene: TRBJ2-3
clone size: NA

CDR3 DNA: TGTGCCAGCAGCCCCAGCGACTCCCTCGCAGATACGCAGTATTTT
CDR3 protein: CASSPSDSLADTQYF
V gene: TRBV7-2
CDR3 length: 15
D gene: NA
J gene: TRBJ2-3
clone size: NA

CDR3 DNA: TGTGCCAGCAGCTCGACGAACGAGAGAATTAGCCGCAATGAGCAGTTCTTC
CDR3 protein: CASSSTNERISRNEQFF
V gene: TRBV5-6
CDR3 length: 17
D gene: NA
J gene: TRBJ2-1
clone size: NA

CDR3 DNA: TGTGCCAGCAGCTTCGCAGGTTCTGGGGCCAACGTCCTGACTTTC
CDR3 protein: CASSFAGSGANVLTF
V gene: TRBV5-6
CDR3 length: 15
D gene: NA
J gene: TRBJ2-6
clone size: NA

CDR3 DNA: TGTGCCAGCAGCTTAGCGCCTGGGCGGCATACGCAGTATTTT
CDR3 protein: CASSLAPGRHTQYF
V gene: TRBV7-2
CDR3 length: 14
D gene: NA
J gene: TRBJ2-3
clone size: NA

CDR3 DNA: TGTGCCAGTAGTATTGGGGGCGATTATAGCAATCAGCCCCAGCATTTT
CDR3 protein: CASSIGGDYSNQPQHF
V gene: TRBV19
CDR3 length: 16
D gene: NA
J gene: TRBJ1-5
clone size: NA

CDR3 DNA: TGTGCCAGTAGCCCCGCAGGACGGGAGTTGGTCGGGGAGCTGTTTTTT
CDR3 protein: CASSPAGRELVGELFF
V gene: TRBV19
CDR3 length: 16
D gene: NA
J gene: TRBJ2-2
clone size: medium-sized

CDR3 DNA: TGTGCCAGCAGCGAGGGCATCTATGGCTACACCTTC
CDR3 protein: CASSEGIYGYTF
V gene: TRBV7-9
CDR3 length: 12
D gene: NA
J gene: TRBJ1-2
clone size: NA

CDR3 DNA: TGTGCCAGCAGTGAAGGCCACCGCACAGATACGCAGTATTTT
CDR3 protein: CASSEGHRTDTQYF
V gene: TRBV6-1
CDR3 length: 14
D gene: NA
J gene: TRBJ2-3
clone size: few

CDR3 DNA: TGTGCCAGCAGTGAAGGGACAGGGGACACCGGGGAGCTGTTTTTT
CDR3 protein: CASSEGTGDTGELFF
V gene: TRBV6-1
CDR3 length: 15
D gene: TRBD1
J gene: TRBJ2-2
clone size: NA

CDR3 DNA: TGTGCCAGCAGTTTTGGGGGGGCGAATGAAAAACTGTTTTTT
CDR3 protein: CASSFGGANEKLFF
V gene: TRBV28
CDR3 length: 14
D gene: NA
J gene: TRBJ1-4
clone size: NA